Listed below are T cell receptor beta chains from one sample, sequenced in a study of blood T cell repertoires in COVID-19. Assay used: immunoSEQ multiplex PCR; TCRdb lists only in-frame clones, some missing. Here the sample spans 300,000 to 400,000 clones, about 86% being singletons. Sequencing was done on a sample of peripheral blood. The receptors were gathered from a man aged 25-45 years with active or convalescent COVID-19. Both conserved end residues are part of each CDR3.

>TRBJ1-1|TRBV5-1
CASSPQGNTEAFF
>TRBJ2-7|TRBV3-1/TRBV3-2
CASSQAGSYEQYF
>TRBJ2-2|TRBV18
CASSPQLTGLVGNTGELFF
>TRBJ2-3|TRBV30
CAWARDRGTDTQYF
>TRBJ1-1|TRBV7-8
CASSLLRGNTEAFF
>TRBJ2-1|TRBV11-2
CASSYSGITEDEQFF
>TRBJ2-7|TRBV14
CASSQRRDTGGDEQYF
>TRBJ2-7|TRBV28
CASTGTYEQYF
>TRBJ2-1|TRBV10-3
CAIRREAASYNEQFF
>TRBJ2-1|TRBV5-1
CASSRAGGRANEQFF
>TRBJ1-5|TRBV19
CASSMRRDTHQPQHF
>TRBJ2-2|TRBV5-1
CASSLGQATGELFF
>TRBJ1-4|TRBV5-1
CASSTRGVGEKLFF
>TRBJ1-1|TRBV5-6
CASRDDRGLKGAEAFF
>TRBJ1-2|TRBV7-9
CASSLGATVYGYTF
>TRBJ2-1|TRBV24-1
CATSDIDRGDEQFF
>TRBJ2-2|TRBV28
CASSLLFGRVVTGELFF
>TRBJ1-2|TRBV6-5
CASSKAGGYGYTF
>TRBJ1-2|TRBV19
CASSMATANYGYTF
>TRBJ1-1|TRBV18
CASSPVTGPGTEAFF
>TRBJ1-3|TRBV2
CASSSLTAGNTIYF
>TRBJ2-1|TRBV7-7
CASSLGQHNEQFF
>TRBJ2-1|TRBV6-2/TRBV6-3
CASSIRGDNEQFF
>TRBJ2-7|TRBV18
CASSPLSSTGGTDRSYEQYF
>TRBJ2-3|TRBV6-4
CASSDLGLAGDLSTDTQYF
>TRBJ2-3|TRBV21-1
CASAPTAGSDTQYF
>TRBJ2-5|TRBV11-2
CASSPEETQYF
>TRBJ2-7|TRBV27
CATSVGGFPTYEQYF
>TRBJ2-7|TRBV6-5
CATTGDWDEQYF
>TRBJ2-1|TRBV5-1
CASSLGQGGSEQFF
>TRBJ2-7|TRBV2
CASSESWVGSGYEQYF
>TRBJ1-5|TRBV24-1
CATSDPDRPDQHF
>TRBJ1-4|TRBV27
CASRGSGWYEKLFF
>TRBJ2-7|TRBV19
CASSSGTSGYYEQYF
>TRBJ2-5|TRBV18
CASSPMQRVETQYF
>TRBJ1-1|TRBV10-3
CAISPRGTEAFF
>TRBJ1-6|TRBV6-5
CASSYTTGGNSPLHF
>TRBJ2-5|TRBV11-2
CASSRQGPPRETQYF
>TRBJ1-6|TRBV11-2
CASSLGTGNNSPLHF
>TRBJ2-1|TRBV7-2
CASSSPGQGINEQFF
>TRBJ2-1|TRBV6-6
CASSFTVNEQFF
>TRBJ1-1|TRBV5-4
CASPSIDSAMAFF
>TRBJ2-7|TRBV3-1/TRBV3-2
CASSPSGREQYF
>TRBJ2-1|TRBV11-3
CASSLAVAGIDNEQFF
>TRBJ1-1|TRBV6-2/TRBV6-3
CASSYLGGDTEAFF
>TRBJ1-2|TRBV7-2
CASSLALSRGLGYTF
>TRBJ2-7|TRBV5-4
CASSLRGRFYEQYF
>TRBJ1-1|TRBV5-1
CASRTTGPNTEAFF
>TRBJ1-5|TRBV19
CASSITGHQPQHF
>TRBJ1-2|TRBV6-6
CASGSGQGFNYGYTF
>TRBJ2-1|TRBV7-2
CASSLDSSYNEQFF
>TRBJ2-7|TRBV7-9
CASSLAPRRPRPYEQYF
>TRBJ2-1|TRBV28
CATGLAGDNEQFF
>TRBJ1-2|TRBV4-2
CASSPRTGGNYGYTF
>TRBJ2-1|TRBV28
CATTGTSGYNEQFF